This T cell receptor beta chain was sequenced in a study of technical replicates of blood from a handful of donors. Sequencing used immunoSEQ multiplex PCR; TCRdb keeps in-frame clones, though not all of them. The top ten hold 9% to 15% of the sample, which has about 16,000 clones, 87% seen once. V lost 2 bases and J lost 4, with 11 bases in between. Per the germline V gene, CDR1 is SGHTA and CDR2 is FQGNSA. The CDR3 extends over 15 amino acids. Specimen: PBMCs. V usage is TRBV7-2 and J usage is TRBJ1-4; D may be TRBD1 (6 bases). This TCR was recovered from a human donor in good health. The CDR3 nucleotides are TGTGCCAGCAGCTTACTCACAGGGATTAATGAAAAACTGTTTTTT. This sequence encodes CASSLLTGINEKLFF.